This entry lists 17 T cell receptor beta chains sequenced from one sample in a study of monozygotic twins with inflammatory bowel disease (dated by TCRdb to the late 2010s). The library was built by means of 5' RACE. Reads for this sample came from an Illumina HiSeq 2500. With the reads reprocessed by TCRdb, a single entry stands for each CDR3 protein sequence and no DNA is reported. The sample's clone listing holds a few hundred thousand distinct CDR3 sequences. Around 2.5% of the sample comes from the top ten. Sequencing was done on a sample of blood. All receptors come from a human donor with ulcerative colitis or Crohn's disease, or a healthy co-twin of an affected twin (not recorded which).

This chain joins TRBV4-3 and TRBJ2-5; the D gene TCRdb calls, TRBD2, cannot be checked with no DNA. The CDR3 contains 15 residues. Per the germline V gene, CDR1 is LGHNA and CDR2 is YSLEER. The chain's CDR3 is CASSQGTTYPETQYF.

This chain links TRBV7-2 with TRBJ2-1; the TCRdb D gene call, TRBD1, has no DNA to confirm it. From germline, CDR1 is SGHTA and CDR2 FQGNSA. This CDR3 spans 13 amino acids. CDR3 residues: CASSPNWGDEQFF.

The J gene is TRBJ1-2, the V gene TRBV27; no DNA is available, so the TRBD1 call from TCRdb remains unchecked. Germline CDR1 is MNHEY and CDR2 is SMNVEV (reference sequence). The CDR3 contains 15 residues. This CDR3 reads CASSLNRGYNYGYTF.

The chain recombines TRBV27 with TRBJ2-3; TCRdb lists TRBD2, though no DNA is available to test this call. Germline CDR1 MNHEY, CDR2 SMNVEV (reference sequence). The CDR3 is 13 residues long. CDR3 loop: CASSGTSGDTQYF.

The rearrangement links TRBV10-3 to TRBJ2-7. Germline values: CDR1 ENHRY, CDR2 SYGVKD. The CDR3 is 12 amino acids. This CDR3 is CAIADLSYEQYF.

The chain is built from TRBV27 and TRBJ2-5; checking the TCRdb D call of TRBD1 is not possible without DNA. The CDR3 sequence is 14 residues long. Germline-derived CDR1 and CDR2 are MNHEY and SMNVEV (reference sequence). This chain's CDR3 is CASSRTGLGETQYF.

The V and J genes are TRBV20-1 and TRBJ2-5; TCRdb's D call of TRBD1 is untestable without DNA. CDR3 length equals 13 residues. CDR1 and CDR2 (germline): DFQATT, SNEGSKA (reference sequence). The CDR3: CSANRGPQETQYF.

This chain connects TRBV20-1 to TRBJ2-2; TCRdb returns TRBD2, unconfirmable since there is no DNA. CDR1 is DFQATT, CDR2 SNEGSKA, per germline (reference sequence). This CDR3 spans 15 amino acids. The CDR3 protein is CSADPSGGNTGELFF.

The chain uses TRBV18 and TRBJ2-5; TCRdb proposes TRBD2, but this gene call is untestable without DNA. In germline, CDR1 is KGHSH, CDR2 LQKENI. CDR3 length: 17 amino acids. The CDR3 region is CASSPRFGAGGQETQYF.

The rearrangement links TRBV7-2 to TRBJ2-3; TCRdb outputs TRBD2, but without DNA this stays unchecked. Looked up from germline, CDR1 is SGHTA and CDR2 is FQGNSA. The CDR3 extends over 16 amino acids. The CDR3: CASSPRAGGPVDTQYF. The full variable domain, with the rest looked up from reference TRBV7-2 and TRBJ2-3, is GAGVSQSPSNKVTEKGKDVELRCDPISGHTALYWYRQSLGQGLEFLIYFQGNSAPDKSGLPSDRFSAERTGGSVSTLTIQRTQQEDSAVYLCASSPRAGGPVDTQYFGPGTRLTVL.

The rearrangement links TRBV7-9 to TRBJ1-1. The germline V gene has CDR1 SEHNR and CDR2 FQNEAQ (reference sequence). This CDR3 has 14 residues. This chain's CDR3 is CASSSNTEGTEAFF.

This chain links TRBV6-5 with TRBJ1-3; TCRdb's D call, TRBD1, is unchecked because there is no DNA. This CDR3 contains 18 residues. Germline lookup yields CDR1 MNHEY and CDR2 SVGAGI. The CDR3 is CASSYSGKGGAPGNTIYF.

The V gene is TRBV5-1, the J gene TRBJ2-3; TCRdb proposes TRBD2, but this gene call is untestable without DNA. The CDR3 is 17 amino acids. In germline, CDR1 is SGHRS, CDR2 YFSETQ. CDR3: CASRPGLAGVGTDTQYF.

The rearrangement uses TRBV20-1 and TRBJ1-2; TCRdb gives TRBD1 as the D gene, but with no DNA this cannot be confirmed. From germline, CDR1 is DFQATT and CDR2 SNEGSKA (reference sequence). The CDR3 runs to 14 residues. The CDR3 reads CSAELRGLRYGYTF.

The chain is built from TRBV5-1 and TRBJ2-6. The CDR3 runs 15 residues. CDR1 and CDR2 (germline): SGHRS, YFSETQ. The CDR3 sequence is CASSLVATGANVLTF.

The chain has TRBV5-4 and TRBJ2-1. CDR3 size: 15 residues. Germline CDR1 SGHNT, CDR2 YYREEE (reference sequence). The CDR3 protein is CASSGKTLGINEQFF.

J is TRBJ2-7 and V is TRBV18. This CDR3 is built from 13 residues. In germline, CDR1 is KGHSH, CDR2 LQKENI. CDR3 region: CASSPPNDDEQYF.